Each of the 5 T cell receptor beta chains below was sequenced from the same sample in a study of blood T cells in healthy people across ages. Together with a sample-barcoded 5' primer, a J-beta primer mix was included in a second PCR lasting roughly 6 to 12 cycles. TCRdb called the 5' RACE reads again in MiXCR, with one record for every CDR3 protein. The repertoire consists of around 1.1 million distinct CDR3 sequences, with under 40% occurring once and the leading ten covering about an eighth. Sequenced: blood. These receptors all come from a man aged 18-30 years in good health.

This clonotype has a handful of counts. The V call is TRBV4-3, the J call TRBJ1-3; 7 bases are shared with TRBD1. The CDR3 consists of 18 residues. V trimming: 0 bases; J trimming: 0 bases; junction bases outside the gene matches: 8. In germline, CDR1 is LGHNA, CDR2 YSLEER. CDR3 in DNA: TGCGCCAGCAGCCAAGAGGGGAAGGGGGCCAGCTCTGGAAACACCATATATTTT. Translating gives CASSQEGKGASSGNTIYF.

This chain links TRBV20-1 with TRBJ2-1; the D gene is possibly TRBD2 (7 bases). CDR1 and CDR2 (germline): DFQATT, SNEGSKA (reference sequence). The CDR3 covers 18 residues. V was shortened by 0 bases and J by 0 bases, with 18 bases between the two germline ends. CDR3 in amino acids: CSARDLMGGRSSYNEQFF. CDR3 DNA sequence: TGCAGTGCTAGAGATCTCATGGGGGGGCGCAGCTCCTACAATGAGCAGTTCTTC.

The rearrangement links TRBV27 to TRBJ1-2; tentative D call: TRBD1 (5 bases). The CDR3 is 14 residues long. Trimming left V 4 bases short and J 3 bases short, with 12 bases between. Germline-derived CDR1 and CDR2 are MNHEY and SMNVEV (reference sequence). Written as DNA, the CDR3 is TGTGCCAGCAGTTCGGCAGGGCCCTACTATGGCTACACCTTC. Translated: CASSSAGPYYGYTF.

Of note for this clonotype: At one of its ends the junction is not consistent with the germline gene, which may arise from a read error. This chain connects TRBV7-2 to TRBJ2-1, with 13 positions matching TRBD2. Germline values: CDR1 SGHTA, CDR2 FQGNSA. CDR3 length: 19 amino acids. The CDR3 DNA is TGTGCCGGCAGCGCATCCGGGACTAGCGGGGCGATAAGCTACAATGAGCAGTTCTTC. It encodes CAGSASGTSGAISYNEQFF.

About this clonotype: Since a much larger clone is just one base distant, this may be a read error. The rearrangement uses TRBV25-1 and TRBJ1-2; possibly TRBD1 for D (6 bases). This CDR3 is 14 amino acids long. The V and J ends lost 6 bases and 2 bases respectively, with 13 bases between them. Germline loops: CDR1 MGHDK, CDR2 SYGVNS. The CDR3 coding sequence is TGTGCCAGCAGGGGACCACAGGGAAACTATGGCTACACCTTC. This sequence encodes CASRGPQGNYGYTF.